These T cell receptor beta chains were read from a single sample in a study of monozygotic twins with inflammatory bowel disease. TCRdb re-called the 5' RACE reads; every CDR3 protein appears as one record, without DNA. The sample includes some 440,000 distinct CDR3 sequences. The sequenced sample was blood. These receptors were collected from a human donor with ulcerative colitis or Crohn's disease, or a healthy co-twin of an affected twin (not recorded which). Each CDR3 is given with its conserved first and last residue.

j_call v_call cdr3_aa
TRBJ2-5 TRBV9 CASSPGLAGVEETQYF
TRBJ1-1 TRBV5-1 CASSPPGQRDLLGTEAFF
TRBJ2-1 TRBV9 CASSVDEVLQSSEQFF
TRBJ2-6 TRBV15 CATSRDSRNVLTF
TRBJ2-1 TRBV20-1 CSARSGWGESYNEQFF
TRBJ2-7 TRBV28 CASSQTGPNYEQYF
TRBJ1-2 TRBV28 CASSLRTPGGYTF
TRBJ2-2 TRBV4-1 CASSVGQGISGELFF
TRBJ2-7 TRBV7-2 CASSEGGVGLYEQYF
TRBJ2-5 TRBV5-1 CASSLMYQETQYF
TRBJ2-3 TRBV9 CASSIQIGDTQYF
TRBJ2-7 TRBV20-1 CSAARDGYEQYF
TRBJ2-6 TRBV27 CASSLSGGNSGANVLTF
TRBJ1-5 TRBV4-2 CASKPGRGSNQPQHF
TRBJ1-4 TRBV5-1 CASSLAGGSSEKLFF
TRBJ2-2 TRBV4-2 CASSTTTTTGELFF
TRBJ2-2 TRBV2 CASSEADGSGELFF
TRBJ2-7 TRBV6-2/TRBV6-3 CASRTGGRNYEQYF
TRBJ2-1 TRBV28 CASSQQGGPYNEQFF
TRBJ2-1 TRBV27 CASSFSGTGFYNEQFF